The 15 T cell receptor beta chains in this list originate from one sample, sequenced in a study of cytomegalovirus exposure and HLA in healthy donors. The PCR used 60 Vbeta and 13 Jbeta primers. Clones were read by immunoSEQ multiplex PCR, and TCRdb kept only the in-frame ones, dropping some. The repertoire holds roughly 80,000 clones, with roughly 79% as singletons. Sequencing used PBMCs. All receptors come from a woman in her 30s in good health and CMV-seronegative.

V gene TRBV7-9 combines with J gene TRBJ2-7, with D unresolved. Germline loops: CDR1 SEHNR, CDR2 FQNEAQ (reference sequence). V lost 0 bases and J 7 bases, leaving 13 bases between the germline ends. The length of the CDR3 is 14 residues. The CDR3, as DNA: TGTGCCAGCAGCTTAGCGAGCCGGTCTCGGGAGCAGTACTTC. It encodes CASSLASRSREQYF.

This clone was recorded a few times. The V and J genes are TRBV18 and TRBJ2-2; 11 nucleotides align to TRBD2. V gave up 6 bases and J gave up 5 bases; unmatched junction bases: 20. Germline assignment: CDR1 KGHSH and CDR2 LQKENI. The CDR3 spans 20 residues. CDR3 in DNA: TGTGCCAGCTCTTACGGGGAGGGGCTTCGCGCTAGCGGGAGGACCGGGGAGCTGTTTTTT. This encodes CASSYGEGLRASGRTGELFF.

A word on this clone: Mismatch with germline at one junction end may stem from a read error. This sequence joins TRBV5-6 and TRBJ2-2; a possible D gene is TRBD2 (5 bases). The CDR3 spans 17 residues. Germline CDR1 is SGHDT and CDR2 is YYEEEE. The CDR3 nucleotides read TGTGCCAGCAGTTTGGGGATCCCCGGACTTCACACCGGGGAGCTGTTTTTT. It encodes CASSLGIPGLHTGELFF.

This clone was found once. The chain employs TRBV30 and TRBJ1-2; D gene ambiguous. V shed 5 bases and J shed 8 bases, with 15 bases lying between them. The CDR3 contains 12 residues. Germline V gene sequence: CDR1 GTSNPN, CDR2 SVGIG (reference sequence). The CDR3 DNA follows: TGTGCCTGGCGACGAGCGAACCGAGGCTACACCTTC. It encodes CAWRRANRGYTF.

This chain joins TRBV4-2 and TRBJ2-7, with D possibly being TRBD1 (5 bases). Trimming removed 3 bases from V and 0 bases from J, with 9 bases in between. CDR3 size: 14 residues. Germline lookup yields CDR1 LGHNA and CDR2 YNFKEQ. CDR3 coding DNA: TGTGCCAGCAGCCACCCAGACAGCTCCTACGAGCAGTACTTC. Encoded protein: CASSHPDSSYEQYF.

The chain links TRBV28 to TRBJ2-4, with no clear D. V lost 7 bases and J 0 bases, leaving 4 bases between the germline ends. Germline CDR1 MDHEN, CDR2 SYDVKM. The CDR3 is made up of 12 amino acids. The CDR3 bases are TGTGCCAGCACCAGAGCCAAAAACATTCAGTACTTC. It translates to CASTRAKNIQYF.

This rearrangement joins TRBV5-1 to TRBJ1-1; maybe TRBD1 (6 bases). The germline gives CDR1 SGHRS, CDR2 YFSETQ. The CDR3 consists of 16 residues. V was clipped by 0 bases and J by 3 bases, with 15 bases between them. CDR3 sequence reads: CASSLEGGGFDTEAFF. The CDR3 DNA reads TGCGCCAGCAGCTTGGAGGGAGGGGGATTTGACACTGAAGCTTTCTTT.

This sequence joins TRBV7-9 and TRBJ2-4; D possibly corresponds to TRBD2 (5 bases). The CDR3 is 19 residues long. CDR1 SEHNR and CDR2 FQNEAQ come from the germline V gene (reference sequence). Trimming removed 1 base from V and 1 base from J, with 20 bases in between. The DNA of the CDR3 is TGTGCCAGCAGCTTAGAAGTGTCCAGCGGTCGATGGGCCAAAAACATTCAGTACTTC. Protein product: CASSLEVSSGRWAKNIQYF.

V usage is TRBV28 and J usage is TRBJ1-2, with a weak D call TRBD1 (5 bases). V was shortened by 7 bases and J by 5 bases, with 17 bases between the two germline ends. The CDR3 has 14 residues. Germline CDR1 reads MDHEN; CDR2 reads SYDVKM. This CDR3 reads CASTGEGAAYGYTF. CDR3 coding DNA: TGTGCCAGCACGGGGGAAGGGGCGGCTTATGGCTACACCTTC.

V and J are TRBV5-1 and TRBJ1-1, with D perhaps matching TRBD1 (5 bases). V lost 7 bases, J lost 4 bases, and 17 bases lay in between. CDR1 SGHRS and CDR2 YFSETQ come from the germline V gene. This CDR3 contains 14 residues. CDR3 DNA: TGCGCCAGCGTCGCGGGGGATTGGGCCACTGAAGCTTTCTTT. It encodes CASVAGDWATEAFF. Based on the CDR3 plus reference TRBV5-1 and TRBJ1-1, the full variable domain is KAGVTQTPRYLIKTRGQQVTLSCSPISGHRSVSWYQQTPGQGLQFLFEYFSETQRNKGNFPGRFSGRQFSNSRSEMNVSTLELGDSALYLCASVAGDWATEAFFGQGTRLTVV.

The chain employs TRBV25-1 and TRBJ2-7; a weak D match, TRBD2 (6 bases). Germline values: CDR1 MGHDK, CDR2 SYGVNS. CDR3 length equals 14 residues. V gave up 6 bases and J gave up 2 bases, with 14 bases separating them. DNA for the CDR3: TGTGCCAGCAGCCCGGGGGACGGTGCCTACGAGCAGTACTTC. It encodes CASSPGDGAYEQYF.

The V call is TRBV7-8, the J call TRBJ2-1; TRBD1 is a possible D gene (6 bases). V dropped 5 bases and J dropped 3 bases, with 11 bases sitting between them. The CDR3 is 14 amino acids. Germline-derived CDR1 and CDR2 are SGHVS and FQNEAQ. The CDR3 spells CASSPGQFYNEQFF. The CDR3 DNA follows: TGTGCCAGCAGCCCCGGACAGTTCTACAATGAGCAGTTCTTC.

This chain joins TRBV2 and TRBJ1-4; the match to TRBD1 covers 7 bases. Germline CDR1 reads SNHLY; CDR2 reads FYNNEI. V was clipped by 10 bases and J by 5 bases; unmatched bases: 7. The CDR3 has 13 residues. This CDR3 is CATTTGINEKLFF. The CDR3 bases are TGTGCCACCACGACAGGGATCAATGAAAAACTGTTTTTT.

CDR3 in amino acids: CASRQDGSLDGTEAFF. The CDR3 DNA sequence: TGTGCCAGCAGGCAGGATGGGAGTCTGGATGGCACTGAAGCTTTCTTT. The J gene is TRBJ1-1, the V gene TRBV5-4; D is unclear. The CDR3 totals 16 residues. The germline V gene has CDR1 SGHNT and CDR2 YYREEE (reference sequence). V lost 5 bases to trimming and J lost 4 bases, with 21 bases between them.

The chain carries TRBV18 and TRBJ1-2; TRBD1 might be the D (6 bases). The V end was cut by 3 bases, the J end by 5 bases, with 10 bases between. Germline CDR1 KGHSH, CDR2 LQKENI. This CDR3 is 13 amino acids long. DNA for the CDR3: TGTGCCAGCTCACCGGACAGAAATTATGGCTACACCTTC. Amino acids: CASSPDRNYGYTF.